A selection of T cell receptor beta chains follows, all from one sample in a study of post-analysis software for immune sequencing data. MiXCR, applied by TCRdb to the PCR reads, yields one record per CDR3 protein. The table shows approximately 730,000 distinct CDR3 sequences, with about 43% occurring only once. The sequenced sample consisted of blood. The origin of the receptors is a girl under 18 with multiple sclerosis. Each CDR3 is given with its conserved first and last residue. D genes are given only for firm matches. Rows give clone size only sometimes, using once, few, many, or a class for an expanded clone.

cdr3_length | j_call | v_call | clone_size | d_call | cdr3_aa | cdr3_nt
14 | TRBJ2-5 | TRBV20-1 | few | TRBD2 | CSPLGEGLQETQYF | TGCAGTCCTCTGGGGGAGGGCCTCCAAGAGACCCAGTACTTC
14 | TRBJ1-6 | TRBV12-3/TRBV12-4 | NA | NA | CASSFGMSGSPLHF | TGTGCCAGCAGTTTTGGGATGAGTGGTTCACCCCTCCACTTT
14 | TRBJ2-3 | TRBV7-9 | NA | TRBD2 | CASGRDSLTDTQYF | TGTGCCAGCGGGAGGGACTCCCTCACAGATACGCAGTATTTT
16 | TRBJ2-5 | TRBV28 | NA | NA | CASSSSREARGETQYF | TGTGCCAGCAGTTCCTCTCGCGAGGCGAGAGGGGAGACCCAGTACTTC
14 | TRBJ2-1 | TRBV20-1 | once | NA | CSAREVRVHNEQFF | TGCAGTGCTAGAGAGGTCAGAGTGCACAATGAGCAGTTCTTC
12 | TRBJ2-1 | TRBV2 | NA | NA | CASSVSRSEQFF | TGTGCCAGCAGTGTGAGTAGGAGTGAGCAGTTCTTC
12 | TRBJ1-1 | TRBV6-2/TRBV6-3 | many | NA | CASSYPPYEAFF | TGTGCCAGCAGTTACCCTCCCTATGAAGCTTTCTTT
18 | TRBJ2-3 | TRBV4-1 | once | NA | CASSQDATVAGATDTQYF | TGCGCCAGCAGCCAAGATGCGACGGTGGCGGGGGCAACAGATACGCAGTATTTT
17 | TRBJ2-7 | TRBV6-6 | few | NA | CASSYPVGAVLTYEQYF | TGTGCCAGCAGTTACCCGGTGGGAGCGGTCCTTACCTACGAGCAGTACTTC
16 | TRBJ2-2 | TRBV4-3 | NA | TRBD2 | CASSQTGGRGAGELFF | TGCGCCAGCAGCCAAACCGGCGGGAGGGGAGCCGGGGAGCTGTTTTTT
16 | TRBJ2-5 | TRBV6-6 | NA | TRBD1 | CASSYSDTGGAKTQYF | TGTGCCAGCAGTTACTCTGATACAGGGGGCGCAAAGACCCAGTACTTC
16 | TRBJ1-1 | TRBV5-1 | NA | TRBD1 | CASSWTGTGVNTEAFF | TGCGCCAGCAGCTGGACCGGGACAGGGGTGAACACTGAAGCTTTCTTT
15 | TRBJ2-5 | TRBV6-5 | NA | NA | CASSYSTAYQETQYF | TGTGCCAGCAGTTACTCGACGGCGTACCAAGAGACCCAGTACTTC
14 | TRBJ2-1 | TRBV7-7 | NA | NA | CASSLSGSAGEQFF | TGTGCTAGCAGCTTAAGTGGGAGCGCCGGTGAGCAGTTCTTC
13 | TRBJ2-7 | TRBV20-1 | NA | NA | CSARELASYEQYF | TGCAGTGCTAGAGAACTAGCCTCCTACGAGCAGTACTTC
14 | TRBJ1-1 | TRBV11-2 | NA | NA | CASSLRPGNTEAFF | TGTGCCAGCAGCCTACGGCCAGGGAACACTGAAGCTTTCTTT
14 | TRBJ2-5 | TRBV3-1 | few | TRBD2 | CASSQVVGGETQYF | TGTGCCAGCAGCCAGGTTGTGGGGGGGGAGACCCAGTACTTC
13 | TRBJ2-5 | TRBV12-3/TRBV12-4 | NA | NA | CASSLYRRETQYF | TGTGCCAGCAGTTTATATAGAAGGGAGACCCAGTACTTC
13 | TRBJ1-2 | TRBV29-1 | NA | NA | CSVENDRNYGYTF | TGCAGCGTTGAGAACGACAGAAACTATGGCTACACCTTC
12 | TRBJ1-1 | TRBV12-3/TRBV12-4 | many | NA | CASKGLSTEAFF | TGTGCCAGCAAAGGGTTGAGCACTGAAGCTTTCTTT
14 | TRBJ2-1 | TRBV24-1 | NA | NA | CATTGGSSYNEQFF | TGTGCCACCACCGGGGGCAGCTCCTACAATGAGCAGTTCTTC
15 | TRBJ2-7 | TRBV7-2 | few | TRBD2 | CASSLGLAGPHEQYF | TGTGCCAGCAGCTTAGGGCTAGCGGGACCCCACGAGCAGTACTTC
15 | TRBJ2-7 | TRBV19 | NA | TRBD2 | CASSVLAGTNGEQYF | TGTGCCAGTAGTGTTCTAGCGGGAACCAATGGCGAGCAGTACTTC
15 | TRBJ2-5 | TRBV29-1 | NA | TRBD2 | CSVELLAGSQETQYF | TGCAGCGTTGAATTACTAGCGGGATCCCAAGAGACCCAGTACTTC
13 | TRBJ1-2 | TRBV29-1 | few | TRBD1 | CSVGQAPNYGYTF | TGCAGCGTGGGACAGGCCCCAAACTATGGCTACACCTTC
14 | TRBJ2-1 | TRBV6-2/TRBV6-3 | NA | NA | CAAPTRGNYNEQFF | TGTGCCGCCCCTACCCGGGGAAATTACAATGAGCAGTTCTTC
17 | TRBJ2-3 | TRBV3-1 | NA | TRBD2 | CASSQDFSGGPSDTQYF | TGTGCCAGCAGCCAAGATTTTTCGGGAGGGCCCTCAGATACGCAGTATTTT
11 | TRBJ2-5 | TRBV29-1 | few | NA | CSVGRGETQYF | TGCAGCGTTGGGCGAGGAGAGACCCAGTACTTC
13 | TRBJ2-7 | TRBV28 | few | NA | CASSLIVSYEQYF | TGTGCCAGCAGTTTAATCGTTAGCTACGAGCAGTACTTC
13 | TRBJ2-3 | TRBV12-3/TRBV12-4 | NA | NA | CASTLDSTDTQYF | TGTGCCAGCACCCTAGACAGCACAGATACGCAGTATTTT
12 | TRBJ2-1 | TRBV24-1 | NA | NA | CATSDVYNEQFF | TGTGCCACCAGTGATGTCTACAATGAGCAGTTCTTC
19 | TRBJ2-3 | TRBV11-2 | NA | TRBD2 | CASSVPGLAGDGQGDTQYF | TGTGCCAGCAGCGTGCCCGGGCTAGCGGGAGATGGGCAGGGAGATACGCAGTATTTT
14 | TRBJ2-1 | TRBV14 | NA | NA | CASSPRRVYNEQFF | TGTGCCAGCAGCCCGCGGAGGGTTTACAATGAGCAGTTCTTC
19 | TRBJ2-3 | TRBV12-5 | NA | TRBD2 | CASGLAGLAGGSSTDTQYF | TGTGCTAGTGGTTTGGCCGGACTAGCGGGAGGCTCTAGCACAGATACGCAGTATTTT
15 | TRBJ2-1 | TRBV7-2 | NA | NA | CASTLDRSSYNEQFF | TGTGCCAGCACCCTCGACAGGAGCTCCTACAATGAGCAGTTCTTC
16 | TRBJ1-2 | TRBV4-2 | NA | TRBD1 | CASSLAGTGGNYGYTF | TGTGCCAGCAGCCTCGCCGGCACAGGGGGGAACTATGGCTACACCTTC
15 | TRBJ2-6 | TRBV6-6 | NA | NA | CASSYSFSGANVLTF | TGTGCCAGCAGTTACTCGTTCTCTGGGGCCAACGTCCTGACTTTC
13 | TRBJ2-3 | TRBV7-9 | few | NA | CASSYTSTDTQYF | TGTGCCAGCAGCTATACTAGCACAGATACGCAGTATTTT
16 | TRBJ1-6 | TRBV5-6 | few | TRBD1 | CASSLGTGPYNSPLHF | TGTGCCAGCAGCTTGGGGACAGGTCCATATAATTCACCCCTCCACTTT
14 | TRBJ2-1 | TRBV5-1 | few | TRBD1 | CASSGRQGAGEQFF | TGCGCCAGCAGCGGGCGACAGGGGGCAGGGGAGCAGTTCTTC
17 | TRBJ2-7 | TRBV11-2 | NA | TRBD2 | CASSLGPLAAYSYEQYF | TGTGCCAGCAGCTTAGGCCCGCTAGCGGCTTACTCCTACGAGCAGTACTTC
16 | TRBJ1-4 | TRBV4-3 | NA | TRBD1 | CASSPGQGEANEKLFF | TGCGCCAGCAGCCCGGGACAGGGGGAAGCTAATGAAAAACTGTTTTTT
16 | TRBJ2-7 | TRBV20-1 | few | TRBD1 | CSAQEGDRPSHYEQYF | TGCAGTGCTCAAGAGGGGGACAGGCCAAGTCACTACGAGCAGTACTTC
14 | TRBJ2-7 | TRBV12-3/TRBV12-4 | few | TRBD2 | CASSWGTSRHEQYF | TGTGCCAGCAGTTGGGGGACTAGCCGCCACGAGCAGTACTTC
13 | TRBJ1-3 | TRBV7-2 | NA | NA | CASGGGRGNTIYF | TGTGCCAGCGGGGGGGGGAGGGGAAACACCATATATTTT
16 | TRBJ1-5 | TRBV19 | NA | NA | CASSVLVGAGNQPQHF | TGTGCCAGTAGTGTCCTTGTCGGGGCCGGCAATCAGCCCCAGCATTTT